Below, 24 T cell receptor beta chains from the same sample are listed, as sequenced in a study of cytomegalovirus exposure and HLA in healthy donors. PCR was performed using 60 Vbeta and 13 Jbeta primers. This table comes from immunoSEQ multiplex PCR, and its TCRdb copy is limited to in-frame clones, with some not included. The table lists 140,000 or so clones, 55% to 85% of them singletons. Material for sequencing was PBMCs. The source of these receptors is a man aged 35-49 years in good health and CMV-seronegative.

The genes are TRBV11-2 and TRBJ2-1, with D possibly matching TRBD1 (5 bases). Germline assignment: CDR1 SGHAT and CDR2 FQNNGV. The CDR3 is made up of 12 amino acids. V lost 1 base and J lost 8, with 6 bases in between. The CDR3 DNA follows: TGTGCCAGCAGCTTAGGCAGGGATGAGCAGTTCTTC. Its protein is CASSLGRDEQFF.

The chain combines TRBV11-2 with TRBJ2-5, with TRBD2 matching over 11 bases. The last part of the DNA fits TRBJ2-7 better; the J call may be wrong. From germline, CDR1 is SGHAT and CDR2 FQNNGV. The CDR3 is 15 residues long. The CDR3 protein is CASSPPLAGGFEQYF. CDR3 DNA: TGTGCCAGCAGCCCGCCCCTAGCGGGAGGTTTCGAGCAGTACTTC.

The chain links TRBV19 to TRBJ2-5; TRBD2 agrees at 11 bases. The CDR3 loop spans 13 amino acids. CDR1 is LNHDA and CDR2 is SQIVND in the germline V gene (reference sequence). Trimming removed 5 bases from V and 6 bases from J; junction bases left unmatched: 2. This chain's CDR3 is CASSRTSGQTQYF. The CDR3 nucleotides are TGTGCCAGTAGTCGGACTAGCGGGCAGACCCAGTACTTC. The whole variable domain, filled in from reference TRBV19 and TRBJ2-5, reads DGGITQSPKYLFRKEGQNVTLSCEQNLNHDAMYWYRQDPGQGLRLIYYSQIVNDFQKGDIAEGYSVSREKKESFPLTVTSAQKNPTAFYLCASSRTSGQTQYFGPGTRLLVL.

J is TRBJ1-5 and V is TRBV27; perhaps TRBD1 as D (6 bases). The CDR3 is 15 residues long. Per germline, CDR1 MNHEY and CDR2 SMNVEV (reference sequence). Trimming removed 4 bases from V and 0 bases from J, with 10 bases in between. This CDR3 is CASSWTVNSNQPQHF. The DNA for the CDR3 is TGTGCCAGCAGTTGGACAGTAAATAGCAATCAGCCCCAGCATTTT.

This clone has just one count. The chain carries TRBV5-5 and TRBJ2-7, with 8 bases identical to TRBD1. The CDR3 spans 15 residues. The germline V gene encodes CDR1 SGHKS and CDR2 YYEKEE (reference sequence). The V gene end was trimmed by 3 bases and the J gene end by 4 bases; junction bases not matched to a gene: 9. This CDR3 is CASSYGTGQAYEQYF. DNA for the CDR3: TGTGCCAGCAGCTATGGGACAGGTCAGGCGTACGAGCAGTACTTC.

The chain uses TRBV7-9 and TRBJ2-7; 9 bases fit TRBD1. The CDR3 length is 19 residues. From germline, CDR1 is SEHNR and CDR2 FQNEAQ (reference sequence). V was clipped by 2 bases and J by 4 bases; unmatched bases: 18. The CDR3 DNA reads TGTGCCAGCAGCTTAACCACCGGGACAGGGTTCCTGGGCCTATACGAGCAGTACTTC. As protein: CASSLTTGTGFLGLYEQYF.

This chain joins TRBV7-6 and TRBJ2-7; D is possibly TRBD1 (5 bases). The V end lost 5 bases, the J end lost 5 bases, and 10 bases lay between the germline ends. The CDR3 runs to 12 residues. Germline assignment: CDR1 SGHVS and CDR2 FNYEAQ. In DNA, the CDR3 is TGTGCCAGCAGCCACCACAGGAACGAGCAGTACTTC. The encoded protein is CASSHHRNEQYF.

V is TRBV19 and J is TRBJ1-4; TRBD1 agrees at 9 bases. V lost 5 bases, J lost 6 bases, and 13 bases stayed unmatched. Germline V lookup: CDR1 LNHDA, CDR2 SQIVND (reference sequence). The CDR3 sequence is 17 residues long. DNA for the CDR3: TGTGCCAGTAGTCTCCACAGGGGGCGGGTTCCGTATGAAAAACTGTTTTTT. This sequence encodes CASSLHRGRVPYEKLFF.

This chain links TRBV4-2 with TRBJ1-2, with TRBD1 identical over 8 bases. Germline CDR1 LGHNA, CDR2 YNFKEQ. The CDR3 is made up of 15 amino acids. J gave up 5 bases and V 1 base, and 6 bases lay outside the gene matches. The CDR3 region is CASSQGATGAYGYTF. CDR3 DNA sequence: TGTGCCAGCAGCCAAGGGGCGACAGGGGCTTATGGCTACACCTTC.

The rearrangement uses TRBV30 and TRBJ2-5; D is ambiguous. This CDR3 has 13 amino acids. V gave up 2 bases and J gave up 0 bases, with 7 bases separating them. In germline, CDR1 is GTSNPN, CDR2 SVGIG (reference sequence). The CDR3 nucleotides are TGTGCCTGGAGTATAGCTAACCAAGAGACCCAGTACTTC. Its translation: CAWSIANQETQYF.

V and J are TRBV7-9 and TRBJ2-7; 8 nucleotides line up with TRBD1. This CDR3 is 14 amino acids long. With 5 bases clipped from V and 5 bases from J, the junction kept 8 bases outside the gene matches. Germline loops: CDR1 SEHNR, CDR2 FQNEAQ (reference sequence). The CDR3 spells CASSISTGDHEQYF. CDR3 DNA: TGTGCCAGCAGCATCTCGACAGGGGACCACGAGCAGTACTTC.

The chain couples TRBV21-1 to TRBJ2-6; TRBD1, the table's D call, lacks a check against the DNA. TRBV21-1 is termed a pseudogene. This CDR3 has 19 residues. The CDR3 DNA reads TGTGCCAGCAGCAAAGGAGGGGCGTACAGGGGCTCTGGGGCCAACGTCCTGACTTTC. It translates to CASSKGGAYRGSGANVLTF.

The V call is TRBV4-3, the J call TRBJ2-3; TRBD1 matches 9 bases. The CDR3 runs 16 residues. After removal of 2 bases from V and 3 bases from J, the junction contained 6 bases not matched to a gene. Germline CDR1 reads LGHNA; CDR2 reads YSLEER. The CDR3 spells CASSQNTGGATDTQYF. DNA for the CDR3: TGCGCCAGCAGCCAAAACACAGGGGGCGCGACAGATACGCAGTATTTT.

The J gene is TRBJ1-2, the V gene TRBV30; a possible D gene is TRBD1 (5 bases). The germline V and J ends were trimmed by 2 bases and 8 bases, with 15 bases remaining between them. CDR3 size: 13 residues. Germline values: CDR1 GTSNPN, CDR2 SVGIG (reference sequence). The CDR3 coding sequence is TGTGCCTGGAGTTCTGCCGGGGACTCAGGCTACACCTTC. As protein: CAWSSAGDSGYTF.

The chain recombines TRBV5-1 with TRBJ1-1; D gene ambiguous. Trimming left V 7 bases short and J 3 bases short, with 16 bases between. The CDR3 consists of 14 residues. The germline V gene encodes CDR1 SGHRS and CDR2 YFSETQ. CDR3 protein: CASLREIGDTEAFF. The CDR3 DNA reads as TGCGCCAGCTTGAGGGAGATTGGGGACACTGAAGCTTTCTTT.

The rearrangement links TRBV5-3 to TRBJ2-1; a possible D gene is TRBD2 (5 bases). TRBV5-3 is an ORF, and what it does is uncertain. The CDR3 has 17 residues. V lost 4 bases, J lost 6 bases, and 23 bases lay in between. The CDR3 loop reads CARSPTEVRAITNEQFF. The CDR3 nucleotides read TGTGCCAGAAGCCCTACAGAAGTGCGGGCCATCACCAATGAGCAGTTCTTC.

In its sample, this clone was seen a few times. The rearrangement joins TRBV27 to TRBJ2-7; 10 nucleotides match TRBD2. V was pared by 4 bases and J by 2 bases, with 5 bases of the junction left unmatched. The CDR3 is made up of 15 amino acids. Germline V CDR1 and CDR2: MNHEY, SMNVEV (reference sequence). The CDR3 protein is CASSWASGGTYEQYF. The CDR3 bases are TGTGCCAGCAGTTGGGCTAGCGGGGGAACCTACGAGCAGTACTTC.

The chain joins TRBV7-6 to TRBJ2-7, with D maybe TRBD2 (6 bases). V lost 5 bases, J lost 4 bases, and 12 bases lay in between. CDR3 length: 13 residues. Per the germline V gene, CDR1 is SGHVS and CDR2 is FNYEAQ. The CDR3 spells CASSRRGPYEQYF. The CDR3 DNA reads TGTGCCAGCAGCCGGCGGGGCCCGTACGAGCAGTACTTC.

The V and J genes are TRBV7-2 and TRBJ1-6, with 8 bases matching TRBD1. The ends lost 1 base at V and 9 bases at J; junction bases unmatched: 5. The CDR3 length is 15 residues. CDR1 is SGHTA, CDR2 FQGNSA, per germline. This CDR3 is CASSLVGQGGSPLHF. The CDR3 DNA is TGTGCCAGCAGCTTAGTAGGACAGGGTGGTTCACCCCTCCACTTT.

The chain links TRBV19 to TRBJ1-2; D remains ambiguous. Deletions cut 1 base from V and 1 base from J, with 16 bases between. CDR3 size: 17 residues. The germline V gene has CDR1 LNHDA and CDR2 SQIVND (reference sequence). The DNA for the CDR3 is TGTGCCAGTAGTATAGGGGTCGGAGGGTTGCTTAACTATGGCTACACCTTC. This translates into CASSIGVGGLLNYGYTF.

The chain recombines TRBV7-8 with TRBJ1-1; 9 bases are a match to TRBD1. This CDR3 is 15 amino acids long. Germline-derived CDR1 and CDR2 are SGHVS and FQNEAQ. The junction had 8 bases not matched to a gene; V was cut back by 5 bases and J by 4 bases. In DNA, the CDR3 is TGTGCCAGCAGCCAACGGACAGGGGTGATCACTGAAGCTTTCTTT. Protein: CASSQRTGVITEAFF.

V is TRBV10-3 and J is TRBJ2-3; 11 nucleotides agree with TRBD2. Germline V gene data show CDR1 as ENHRY and CDR2 as SYGVKD. The V segment lost 7 bases and the J segment 3 bases; nucleotides outside the gene matches: 3. CDR3 length: 14 residues. The CDR3 DNA reads as TGTGCCATCAAGACTAGCGGGGAAACAGATACGCAGTATTTT. It encodes CAIKTSGETDTQYF.

This sequence joins TRBV19 and TRBJ1-5, with 11 positions matching TRBD1. Germline trimming cut 5 bases from V and 5 bases from J; bases unmatched to any gene: 8. The CDR3 totals 16 residues. The germline CDR1 and CDR2 sequences are LNHDA and SQIVND (reference sequence). The CDR3 bases are TGTGCCAGTAGTCCAGGGACAGGGGGGACTGATCAGCCCCAGCATTTT. Translation: CASSPGTGGTDQPQHF.

This clone has just a few counts. The chain is built from TRBV5-8 and TRBJ2-7; TRBD1 matches 11 bases. Germline loops: CDR1 SGHTS, CDR2 YDEGEE. The CDR3 has 14 residues. Trimming cost V 2 bases and J 6 bases; bases outside gene matches: 4. The CDR3 sequence: CASSFPGTGGEQYF. The DNA for the CDR3 is TGTGCCAGCAGCTTCCCCGGGACAGGGGGCGAGCAGTACTTC. The full variable domain, in which reference TRBV5-8 and TRBJ2-7 provide the parts outside the CDR3, is EAGVTQSPTHLIKTRGQQATLRCSPISGHTSVYWYQQALGLGLQFLLWYDEGEERNRGNFPPRFSGRQFPNYSSELNVNALELEDSALYLCASSFPGTGGEQYFGPGTRLTVT.